This T cell receptor beta chain was obtained from a study of beta chain features in type 1 diabetes. Every bit of the isolated RNA underwent reverse transcription, so sequencing read expressed TCRB transcripts. Read counts averaged about 3.57 million for samples of naive, central memory and regulatory T cells. Sequencing used immunoSEQ multiplex PCR; TCRdb keeps in-frame clones, though not all of them. The sample contains around 250,000 clones, around 13% of which appear only once. Overall study findings and caveats: Type 1 diabetes patients had moderately but significantly shorter TCRB CDR3s in all four CD4+ subsets.

Averaging around 120 mL, one heparinised blood draw came from each individual donor. V lost 9 bases and J lost 4; bases outside the gene matches: 5. Germline loops: CDR1 MNHNY, CDR2 SVGAGI (reference sequence). The CDR3 loop spans 13 amino acids. In the case of this clone: Antigen unknown.

Specimen: naive CD4+ T cells from blood. The chain carries TRBV6-6 and TRBJ1-2; TRBD1 aligns across 10 bases. This clonotype originated in a man aged 30 to 45 with type 1 diabetes. In DNA form, the CDR3 reads TGTGCCAGTCGGGACAGGGGTGCCTATGGCTACACCTTC. It encodes CASRDRGAYGYTF.